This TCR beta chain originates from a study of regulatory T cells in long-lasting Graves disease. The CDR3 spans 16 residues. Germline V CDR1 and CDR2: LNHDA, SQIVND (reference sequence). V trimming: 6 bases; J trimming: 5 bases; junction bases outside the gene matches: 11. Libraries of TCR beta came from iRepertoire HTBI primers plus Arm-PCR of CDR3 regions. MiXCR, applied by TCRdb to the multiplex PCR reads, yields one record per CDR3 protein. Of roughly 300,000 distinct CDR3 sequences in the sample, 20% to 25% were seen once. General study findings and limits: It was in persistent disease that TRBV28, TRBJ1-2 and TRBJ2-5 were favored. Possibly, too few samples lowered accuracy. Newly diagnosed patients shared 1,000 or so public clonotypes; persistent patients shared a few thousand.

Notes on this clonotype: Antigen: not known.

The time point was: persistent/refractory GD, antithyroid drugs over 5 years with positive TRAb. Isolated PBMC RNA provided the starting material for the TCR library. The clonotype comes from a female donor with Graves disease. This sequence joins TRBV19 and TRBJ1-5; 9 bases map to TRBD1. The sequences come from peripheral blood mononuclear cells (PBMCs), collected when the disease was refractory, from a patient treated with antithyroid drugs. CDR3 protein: CASSLRDRVSDQPQHF. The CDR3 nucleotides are TGTGCCAGTAGCCTGAGGGACAGGGTATCGGATCAGCCCCAGCATTTT.